The 18 T cell receptor beta chains below were found in one sample sequenced in a study of cytomegalovirus exposure and HLA in healthy donors. The PCR had 60 Vbeta and 13 Jbeta primers. Here immunoSEQ multiplex PCR was the method, and the copy in TCRdb shows in-frame clones only, minus some. The sample holds about 180,000 clones, about four fifths seen once. What was sequenced was PBMCs. The receptor set was obtained from a man in his forties in good health and CMV-seronegative.

The rearrangement joins TRBV5-4 to TRBJ1-1; D is possibly TRBD1 (6 bases). From germline, CDR1 is SGHNT and CDR2 YYREEE (reference sequence). The V gene lost 0 bases and the J gene lost 5 bases, with 14 bases spanning the gap. CDR3 length equals 15 residues. This CDR3 is CASSLVGGSGTEAFF. The CDR3 DNA sequence: TGTGCCAGCAGCTTGGTTGGGGGCTCGGGGACTGAAGCTTTCTTT.

This chain links TRBV7-2 with TRBJ1-2; 8 nucleotides agree with TRBD1. This CDR3 contains 15 residues. The trim removed 7 bases at V and 7 bases at J, leaving 14 bases unmatched. Looked up from germline, CDR1 is SGHTA and CDR2 is FQGNSA. Written as DNA, the CDR3 is TGTGCCAGCACCCAACGCGCAGGGGGCTTAACTGGCTACACCTTC. This codes for CASTQRAGGLTGYTF.

The chain has TRBV28 and TRBJ1-4; D is unclear. V lost 3 bases and J lost 7, with 12 bases in between. The CDR3 is 14 amino acids. CDR1 is MDHEN, CDR2 SYDVKM, per germline. The CDR3 nucleotides read TGTGCCAGCAGTTTGGAGGGAACGGTTGAAAAACTGTTTTTT. It encodes CASSLEGTVEKLFF.

The chain combines TRBV5-1 with TRBJ2-3, with D tentatively TRBD2 (5 bases). This CDR3 is built from 15 residues. Germline-derived CDR1 and CDR2 are SGHRS and YFSETQ. Trimming stripped 10 bases from V and 4 bases from J, with 22 bases between. CDR3 DNA: TGCGCCTCAGCCCCCCTAGCCAAAGGCCCAGATACGCAGTATTTT. It translates to CASAPLAKGPDTQYF.

This chain links TRBV19 with TRBJ1-3; 8 nucleotides agree with TRBD1. Germline values: CDR1 LNHDA, CDR2 SQIVND (reference sequence). Germline trimming cut 9 bases from V and 0 bases from J; bases unmatched to any gene: 7. This CDR3 region has 15 residues. CDR3 protein: CASRTGPVSGNTIYF. The CDR3 DNA follows: TGTGCCAGCAGGACAGGGCCAGTCTCTGGAAACACCATATATTTT.

The chain recombines TRBV4-3 with TRBJ1-4; maybe TRBD1 (5 bases). The CDR3 sequence is 15 residues long. Germline values: CDR1 LGHNA, CDR2 YSLEER. V lost 3 bases and J 5 bases, leaving 13 bases between the germline ends. CDR3 residues: CASSQGSGANEKLFF. In nucleotides, the CDR3 is TGCGCCAGCAGCCAGGGGAGCGGGGCCAATGAAAAACTGTTTTTT.

V gene TRBV11-3 combines with J gene TRBJ2-7, with D unresolved. The CDR3 is 19 amino acids. With 0 bases removed from V and 3 bases from J, the gap between germline ends came to 24 bases. Germline V gives CDR1 SGHNT, CDR2 YENEEA. This CDR3 reads CASSLEGNPYSLKNYEQYF. The CDR3 DNA reads as TGTGCCAGCAGCTTAGAGGGCAACCCTTATTCTTTAAAAAACTACGAGCAGTACTTC. Variable domain in full (rest from reference TRBV11-3 and TRBJ2-7): EAGVVQSPRYKIIEKKQPVAFWCNPISGHNTLYWYLQNLGQGPELLIRYENEEAVDDSQLPKDRFSAERLKGVDSTLKIQPAELGDSAVYLCASSLEGNPYSLKNYEQYFGPGTRLTVT.

This clone was detected only a few times. The rearrangement joins TRBV7-9 to TRBJ2-2, with 7 bases fitting TRBD2. There are 15 residues in the CDR3. The V and J ends lost 1 base and 5 bases, in that order; junction bases with no gene match: 4. The germline V gene encodes CDR1 SEHNR and CDR2 FQNEAQ (reference sequence). The CDR3 spells CASSLEGLPTGELFF. DNA of the CDR3: TGTGCCAGCAGCTTAGAGGGACTACCAACCGGGGAGCTGTTTTTT.

The V call is TRBV5-1, the J call TRBJ2-5; the match to TRBD2 covers 7 bases. V lost 5 bases to trimming and J lost 1 base; unmatched junction nucleotides: 2. The CDR3 length is 13 residues. CDR1 is SGHRS and CDR2 is YFSETQ in the germline V gene. This CDR3 reads CASSGGGQETQYF. The CDR3 DNA is TGCGCCAGCAGTGGGGGGGGCCAAGAGACCCAGTACTTC. Complete variable domain (other parts from reference TRBV5-1 and TRBJ2-5): KAGVTQTPRYLIKTRGQQVTLSCSPISGHRSVSWYQQTPGQGLQFLFEYFSETQRNKGNFPGRFSGRQFSNSRSEMNVSTLELGDSALYLCASSGGGQETQYFGPGTRLLVL.

In its sample, this clone was seen a few times. The V and J genes are TRBV18 and TRBJ1-2; TRBD1 matches at 8 bases. Germline trimming cut 0 bases from V and 8 bases from J; bases unmatched to any gene: 8. The CDR3 length is 15 residues. Germline values: CDR1 KGHSH, CDR2 LQKENI. The CDR3 is CASSPPLQRDRGYTF. The CDR3 DNA is TGTGCCAGCTCACCACCGTTACAACGGGACAGGGGCTACACCTTC.

The CDR3 DNA is TGTGCCAGCAGCTTGTCTACAGGTTCCTACGAGCAGTACTTC. The encoded protein is CASSLSTGSYEQYF. J is TRBJ2-7 and V is TRBV7-2, with D perhaps matching TRBD1 (5 bases). Germline lookup yields CDR1 SGHTA and CDR2 FQGNSA. V dropped 3 bases and J dropped 1 base, with 10 bases sitting between them. There are 14 residues in the CDR3. Filled out from reference TRBV7-2 and TRBJ2-7, the complete variable domain reads GAGVSQSPSNKVTEKGKDVELRCDPISGHTALYWYRQSLGQGLEFLIYFQGNSAPDKSGLPSDRFSAERTGGSVSTLTIQRTQQEDSAVYLCASSLSTGSYEQYFGPGTRLTVT.

V gene TRBV7-9 combines with J gene TRBJ1-1; 11 bases match TRBD1. Germline assignment: CDR1 SEHNR and CDR2 FQNEAQ (reference sequence). There are 15 residues in the CDR3. Germline trimming cut 1 base from V and 4 bases from J; bases unmatched to any gene: 2. CDR3 sequence (DNA): TGTGCCAGCAGCTTAGTGGGACAGGGGGGCACTGAAGCTTTCTTT. Translation: CASSLVGQGGTEAFF.

The sample holds one count of this clone. The chain joins TRBV5-1 to TRBJ2-5; possibly TRBD2 for D (5 bases). With 5 bases removed from V and 3 bases from J, the gap between germline ends came to 11 bases. The germline V gene has CDR1 SGHRS and CDR2 YFSETQ. This CDR3 has 13 amino acids. CDR3 in DNA: TGCGCCAGCAGTCGTAGCGAGGAAGAGACCCAGTACTTC. Translating it yields CASSRSEEETQYF.

V usage is TRBV2 and J usage is TRBJ2-2, with D maybe TRBD1 (6 bases). The V gene's germline CDR1 is SNHLY and CDR2 FYNNEI. With 7 bases removed from V and 0 bases from J, the gap between germline ends came to 12 bases. The CDR3 is 15 residues long. The CDR3 nucleotides read TGTGCCAGCATATGGACAGTATCGAACACCGGGGAGCTGTTTTTT. Translation: CASIWTVSNTGELFF. The whole variable domain, remainder taken from reference TRBV2 and TRBJ2-2, is EPEVTQTPSHQVTQMGQEVILRCVPISNHLYFYWYRQILGQKVEFLVSFYNNEISEKSEIFDDQFSVERPDGSNFTLKIRSTKLEDSAMYFCASIWTVSNTGELFFGEGSRLTVL.

V is TRBV19 and J is TRBJ2-4; 10 bases are a match to TRBD1. The V gene end was trimmed by 4 bases and the J gene end by 7 bases; junction bases not matched to a gene: 1. The CDR3 consists of 13 residues. Germline V gene lookup returns CDR1 LNHDA and CDR2 SQIVND (reference sequence). CDR3 in amino acids: CASSTDRGNIQYF. CDR3 sequence (DNA): TGTGCCAGTAGTACGGACAGGGGGAACATTCAGTACTTC. The complete variable domain, with remaining parts taken from reference TRBV19 and TRBJ2-4, reads DGGITQSPKYLFRKEGQNVTLSCEQNLNHDAMYWYRQDPGQGLRLIYYSQIVNDFQKGDIAEGYSVSREKKESFPLTVTSAQKNPTAFYLCASSTDRGNIQYFGAGTRLSVL.

The J gene is TRBJ1-1, the V gene TRBV10-3; 7 bases match TRBD1. V dropped 6 bases and J dropped 0; count of bases not matched to a gene: 4. Per germline, CDR1 ENHRY and CDR2 SYGVKD. The CDR3 contains 14 residues. The CDR3 sequence: CAISAGQMNTEAFF. The CDR3 DNA reads TGTGCCATCAGCGCGGGACAGATGAACACTGAAGCTTTCTTT.

CDR3 protein: CASTLSGVTDTQYF. Written as DNA, the CDR3 is TGTGCCAGCACCCTCTCCGGGGTCACAGATACGCAGTATTTT. V and J are TRBV6-6 and TRBJ2-3; weak D call: TRBD2 (5 bases). Germline lookup yields CDR1 MNHNY and CDR2 SVGAGI (reference sequence). The germline V and J ends were trimmed by 7 bases and 2 bases, with 13 bases remaining between them. The CDR3 covers 14 residues.

J is TRBJ2-1 and V is TRBV4-1, with D unresolved. The CDR3 has 14 residues. CDR1 MGHRA and CDR2 YSYEKL come from the germline V gene. V was trimmed by 0 bases and J by 3 bases, leaving 6 bases between them. The CDR3 loop is CASSQERSYNEQFF. CDR3 bases: TGCGCCAGCAGCCAAGAACGCAGCTACAATGAGCAGTTCTTC.